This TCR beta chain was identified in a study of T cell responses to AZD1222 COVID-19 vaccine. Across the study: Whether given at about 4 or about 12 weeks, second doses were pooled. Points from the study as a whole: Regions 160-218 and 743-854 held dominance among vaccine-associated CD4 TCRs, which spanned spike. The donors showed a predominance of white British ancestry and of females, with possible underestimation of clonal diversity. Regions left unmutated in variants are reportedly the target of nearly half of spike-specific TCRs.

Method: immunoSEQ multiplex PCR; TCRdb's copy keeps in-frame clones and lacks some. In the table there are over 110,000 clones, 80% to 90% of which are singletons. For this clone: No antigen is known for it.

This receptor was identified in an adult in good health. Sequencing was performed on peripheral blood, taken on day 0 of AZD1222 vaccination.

CDR3: CASSWGENSYNEQFF. DNA for the CDR3: TGTGCCAGCAGCTGGGGGGAGAACTCCTACAATGAGCAGTTCTTC. This sequence joins TRBV5-5 and TRBJ2-1; a possible D gene is TRBD2 (6 bases). This CDR3 is 15 amino acids long. CDR1 and CDR2 from the germline V gene are SGHKS and YYEKEE (reference sequence). V was cut by 3 bases and J by 0 bases, with 10 bases left in between. The entire variable domain, with the rest obtained from reference TRBV5-5 and TRBJ2-1, is as follows: DAGVTQSPTHLIKTRGQQVTLRCSPISGHKSVSWYQQVLGQGPQFIFQYYEKEERGRGNFPDRFSARQFPNYSSELNVNALLLGDSALYLCASSWGENSYNEQFFGPGTRLTVL.